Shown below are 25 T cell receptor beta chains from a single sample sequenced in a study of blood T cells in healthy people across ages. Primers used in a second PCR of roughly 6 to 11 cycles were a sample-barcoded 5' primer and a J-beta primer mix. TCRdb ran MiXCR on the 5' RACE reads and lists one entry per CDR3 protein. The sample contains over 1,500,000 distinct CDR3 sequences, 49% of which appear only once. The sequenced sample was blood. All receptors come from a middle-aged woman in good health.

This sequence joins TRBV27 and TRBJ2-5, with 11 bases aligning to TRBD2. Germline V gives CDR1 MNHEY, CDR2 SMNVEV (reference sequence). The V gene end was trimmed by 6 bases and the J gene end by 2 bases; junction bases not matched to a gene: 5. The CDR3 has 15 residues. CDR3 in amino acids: CASRLAGGAQETQYF. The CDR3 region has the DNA TGTGCCAGCAGATTAGCGGGGGGGGCACAAGAGACCCAGTACTTC.

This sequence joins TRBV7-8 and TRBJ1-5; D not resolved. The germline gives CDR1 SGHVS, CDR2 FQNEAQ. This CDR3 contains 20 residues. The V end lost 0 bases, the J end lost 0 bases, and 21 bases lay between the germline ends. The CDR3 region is CASSLALNFVSENSNQPQHF. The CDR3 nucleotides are TGTGCCAGCAGCTTAGCGCTTAATTTTGTATCAGAGAATAGCAATCAGCCCCAGCATTTT.

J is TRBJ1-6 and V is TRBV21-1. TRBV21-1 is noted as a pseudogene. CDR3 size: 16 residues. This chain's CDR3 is CASSTKHGRTNSPLHF. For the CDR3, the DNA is TGTGCCAGCAGCACAAAACACGGCAGGACTAATTCACCCCTCCACTTT.

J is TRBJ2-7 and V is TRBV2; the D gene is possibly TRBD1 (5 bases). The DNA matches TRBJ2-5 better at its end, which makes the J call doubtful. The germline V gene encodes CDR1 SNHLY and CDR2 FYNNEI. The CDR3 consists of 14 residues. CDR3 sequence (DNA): TGTGCCAGCAGATTCGACAGACTCCAAGAGACCCAGTACTTC. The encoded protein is CASRFDRLQETQYF.

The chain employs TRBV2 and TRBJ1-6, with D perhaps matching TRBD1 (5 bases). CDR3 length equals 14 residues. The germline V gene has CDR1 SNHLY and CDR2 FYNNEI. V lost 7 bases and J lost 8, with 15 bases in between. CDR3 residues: CASNPGGGYSPLHF. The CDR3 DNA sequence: TGTGCCAGCAATCCGGGTGGGGGTTATTCACCCCTCCACTTT.

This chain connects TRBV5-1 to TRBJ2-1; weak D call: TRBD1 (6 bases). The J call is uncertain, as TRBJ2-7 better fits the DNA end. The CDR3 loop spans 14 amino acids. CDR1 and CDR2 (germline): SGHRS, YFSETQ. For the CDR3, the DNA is TGCGCCAGCAGCTGGGACACCGCCTACAATGAGCAGTACTTC. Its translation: CASSWDTAYNEQYF.

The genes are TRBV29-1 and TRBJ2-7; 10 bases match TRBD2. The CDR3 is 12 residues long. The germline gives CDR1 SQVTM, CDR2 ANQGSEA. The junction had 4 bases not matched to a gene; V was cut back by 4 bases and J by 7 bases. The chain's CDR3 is CSVGLAGDEQYF. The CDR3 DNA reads TGCAGCGTTGGGCTAGCGGGGGATGAGCAGTACTTC.

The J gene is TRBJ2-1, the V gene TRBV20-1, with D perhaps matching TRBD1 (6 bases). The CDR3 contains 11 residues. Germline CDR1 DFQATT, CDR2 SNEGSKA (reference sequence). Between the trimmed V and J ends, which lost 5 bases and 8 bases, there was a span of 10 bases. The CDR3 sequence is CSADAGDEQFF. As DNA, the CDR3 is TGCAGTGCTGACGCAGGGGATGAGCAGTTCTTC.

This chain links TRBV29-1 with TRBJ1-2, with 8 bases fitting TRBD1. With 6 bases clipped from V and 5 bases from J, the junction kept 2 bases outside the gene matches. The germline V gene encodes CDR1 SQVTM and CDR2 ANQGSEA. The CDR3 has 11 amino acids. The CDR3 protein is CSVRTGYGYTF. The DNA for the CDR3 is TGCAGCGTAAGGACAGGGTATGGCTACACCTTC.

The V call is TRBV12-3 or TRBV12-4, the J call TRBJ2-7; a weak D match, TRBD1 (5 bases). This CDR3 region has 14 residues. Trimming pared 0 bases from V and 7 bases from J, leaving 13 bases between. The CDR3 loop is CASSLAVGAGEQYF. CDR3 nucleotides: TGTGCCAGCAGTTTAGCTGTAGGGGCAGGTGAGCAGTACTTC.

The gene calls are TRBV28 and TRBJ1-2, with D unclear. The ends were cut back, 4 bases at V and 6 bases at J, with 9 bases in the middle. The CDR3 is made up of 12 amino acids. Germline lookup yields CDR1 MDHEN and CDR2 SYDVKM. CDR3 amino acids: CASSSVDHGYTF. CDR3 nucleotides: TGTGCCAGCAGTTCCGTGGACCATGGCTACACCTTC.

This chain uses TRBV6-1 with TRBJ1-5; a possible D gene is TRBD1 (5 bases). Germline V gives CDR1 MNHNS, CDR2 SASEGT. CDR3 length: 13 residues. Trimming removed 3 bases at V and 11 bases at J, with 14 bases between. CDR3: CASSDLAGGSQHF. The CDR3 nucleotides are TGTGCCAGCAGTGATTTGGCCGGGGGGTCCCAGCATTTT.

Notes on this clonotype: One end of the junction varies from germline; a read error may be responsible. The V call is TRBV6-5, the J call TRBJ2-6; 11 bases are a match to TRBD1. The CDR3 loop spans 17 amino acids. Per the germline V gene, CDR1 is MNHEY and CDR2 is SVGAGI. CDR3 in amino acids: CTSSWTGGSSGANVLTF. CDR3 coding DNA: TGTACCAGCAGTTGGACAGGGGGCTCCTCTGGGGCCAACGTCCTGACTTTC.

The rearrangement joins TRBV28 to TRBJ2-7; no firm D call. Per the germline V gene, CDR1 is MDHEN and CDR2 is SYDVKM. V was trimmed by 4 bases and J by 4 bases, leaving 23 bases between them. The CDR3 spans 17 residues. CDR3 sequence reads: CASSSLPFPVAMYEQYF. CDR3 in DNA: TGTGCCAGCAGTTCACTACCATTTCCAGTAGCCATGTACGAGCAGTACTTC.

This chain's CDR3 is CATSDPGLAGGNEQYF. Written as DNA, the CDR3 is TGTGCCACCAGTGATCCCGGACTAGCGGGGGGCAATGAGCAGTACTTC. V is TRBV24-1 and J is TRBJ2-5; TRBD2 agrees at 14 bases. The length of the CDR3 is 16 residues. V shed 3 bases and J 11 bases; nucleotides not matched to a gene: 10. Germline V gene lookup returns CDR1 KGHDR and CDR2 SFDVKD.

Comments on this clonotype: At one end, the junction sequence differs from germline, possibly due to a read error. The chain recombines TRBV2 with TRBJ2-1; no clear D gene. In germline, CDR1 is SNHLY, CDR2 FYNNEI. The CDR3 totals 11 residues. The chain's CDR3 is CANSERNEQFF. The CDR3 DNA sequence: TGTGCCAACAGTGAAAGGAATGAGCAGTTCTTC.

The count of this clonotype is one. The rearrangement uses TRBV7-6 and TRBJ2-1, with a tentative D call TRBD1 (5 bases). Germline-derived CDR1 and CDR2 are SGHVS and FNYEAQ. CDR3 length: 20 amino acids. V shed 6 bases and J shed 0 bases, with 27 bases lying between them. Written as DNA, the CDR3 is TGTGCCAGCAGTCGTACCGCACAGGTTCTAATTCCTGGCTCCTACAATGAGCAGTTCTTC. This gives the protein CASSRTAQVLIPGSYNEQFF.

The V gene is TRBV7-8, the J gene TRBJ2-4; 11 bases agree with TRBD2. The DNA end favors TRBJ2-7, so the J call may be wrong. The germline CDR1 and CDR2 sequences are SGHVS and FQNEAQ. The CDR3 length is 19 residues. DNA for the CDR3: TGTGCCAGCAGCTTATCCTCCGGGACTAGCGGATTAACCTCCTACGAGCAGTACTTC. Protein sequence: CASSLSSGTSGLTSYEQYF.

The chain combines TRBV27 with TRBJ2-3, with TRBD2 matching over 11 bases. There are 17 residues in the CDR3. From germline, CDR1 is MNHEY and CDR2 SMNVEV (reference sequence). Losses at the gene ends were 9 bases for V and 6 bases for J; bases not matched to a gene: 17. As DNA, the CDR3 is TGTGCCAGTCGGGCCGCTGGACTAGCGGGCTGGGTCGATACGCAGTATTTT. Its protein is CASRAAGLAGWVDTQYF.

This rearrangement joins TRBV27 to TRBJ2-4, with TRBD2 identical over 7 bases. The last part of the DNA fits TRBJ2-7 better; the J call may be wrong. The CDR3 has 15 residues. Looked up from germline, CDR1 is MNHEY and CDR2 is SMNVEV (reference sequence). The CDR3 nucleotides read TGTGCCAGCAGTTTATCTATCGGCGGGGGCTACGAGCAGTACTTC. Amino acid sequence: CASSLSIGGGYEQYF.

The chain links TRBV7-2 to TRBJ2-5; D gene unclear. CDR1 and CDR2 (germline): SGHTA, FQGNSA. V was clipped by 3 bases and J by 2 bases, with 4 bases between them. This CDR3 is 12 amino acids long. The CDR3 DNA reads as TGTGCCAGCAGCTTGATGCAAGAGACCCAGTACTTC. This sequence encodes CASSLMQETQYF. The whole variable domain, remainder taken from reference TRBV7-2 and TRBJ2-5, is GAGVSQSPSNKVTEKGKDVELRCDPISGHTALYWYRQSLGQGLEFLIYFQGNSAPDKSGLPSDRFSAERTGGSVSTLTIQRTQQEDSAVYLCASSLMQETQYFGPGTRLLVL.

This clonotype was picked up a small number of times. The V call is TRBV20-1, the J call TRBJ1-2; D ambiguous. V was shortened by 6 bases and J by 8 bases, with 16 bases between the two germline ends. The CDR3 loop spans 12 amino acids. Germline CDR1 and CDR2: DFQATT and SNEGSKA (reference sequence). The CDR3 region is CSATDRYRGYTF. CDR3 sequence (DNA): TGCAGTGCCACCGATAGGTATAGAGGCTACACCTTC.

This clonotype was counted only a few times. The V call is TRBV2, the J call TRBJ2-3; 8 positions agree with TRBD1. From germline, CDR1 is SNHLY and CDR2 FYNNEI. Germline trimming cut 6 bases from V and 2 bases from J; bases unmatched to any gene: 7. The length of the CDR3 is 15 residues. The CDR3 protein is CASRRTGMPTDTQYF. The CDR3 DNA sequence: TGTGCCAGCAGGCGGACAGGGATGCCCACAGATACGCAGTATTTT.

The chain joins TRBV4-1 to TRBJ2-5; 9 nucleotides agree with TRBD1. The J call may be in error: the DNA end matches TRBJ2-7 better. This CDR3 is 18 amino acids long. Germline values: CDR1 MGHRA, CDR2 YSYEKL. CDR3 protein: CASSQGANTGQGRNEQYF. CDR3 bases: TGCGCCAGCAGCCAAGGGGCGAACACCGGACAGGGGCGGAACGAGCAGTACTTC.

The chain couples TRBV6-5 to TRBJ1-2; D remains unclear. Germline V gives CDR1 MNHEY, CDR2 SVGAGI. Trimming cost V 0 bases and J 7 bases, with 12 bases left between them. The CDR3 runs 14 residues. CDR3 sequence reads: CASSYSSEGSGYTF. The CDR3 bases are TGTGCCAGCAGTTACTCTTCTGAGGGCTCTGGCTACACCTTC.